These 16 T cell receptor beta chains share one sample of origin, sequenced in a study of OX40 agonist ivuxolimab in advanced cancers. Clones were read by immunoSEQ multiplex PCR, and TCRdb kept only the in-frame ones, dropping some. The sample holds approximately 57,000 clones, around nine tenths seen once. The sample consisted of CD4+ or CD8+ T cells sorted from blood, taken in a trial of the OX40 agonist ivuxolimab. These receptors originate from an adult with an advanced solid tumor such as melanoma, head and neck, liver or kidney cancer.

This chain links TRBV6-5 with TRBJ1-3; D remains ambiguous. The CDR3 loop spans 15 amino acids. V lost 7 bases and J 0 bases, leaving 13 bases between the germline ends. Germline loops: CDR1 MNHEY, CDR2 SVGAGI. For the CDR3, the DNA is TGTGCCAGCACTAGGGCCAGCGGCTCTGGAAACACCATATATTTT. It translates to CASTRASGSGNTIYF.

This clone was observed once. The chain recombines TRBV18 with TRBJ2-7; tentatively, D is TRBD1 (6 bases). This CDR3 has 13 residues. Looked up from germline, CDR1 is KGHSH and CDR2 is LQKENI. The germline V and J ends were trimmed by 5 bases and 2 bases, with 10 bases remaining between them. CDR3 protein: CASSAGTPYEQYF. In DNA form, the CDR3 reads TGTGCCAGCTCAGCCGGGACACCCTACGAGCAGTACTTC.

To note about this clone: The same CDR3 is also encoded by other DNA sequences in this sample. V and J are TRBV4-1 and TRBJ1-5; no clear D. The V end lost 1 base, the J end lost 0 bases, and 7 bases lay between the germline ends. The CDR3 loop spans 15 amino acids. The germline CDR1 and CDR2 sequences are MGHRA and YSYEKL. Written as DNA, the CDR3 is TGCGCCAGCAGCCAAGTGAGGGATAGCAATCAGCCCCAGCATTTT. Residues: CASSQVRDSNQPQHF.

V gene TRBV4-3 combines with J gene TRBJ1-2; possibly TRBD1 for D (5 bases). The germline V gene has CDR1 LGHNA and CDR2 YSLEER. Trimming removed 4 bases at V and 8 bases at J, with 17 bases between. This CDR3 contains 14 residues. The CDR3: CASSPFQGLRGYTF. The DNA of the CDR3 is TGCGCCAGCAGCCCCTTCCAGGGACTTCGGGGCTACACCTTC.

The chain is built from TRBV28 and TRBJ1-3, with D possibly TRBD1 on 5 matching bases. Germline V gene lookup returns CDR1 MDHEN and CDR2 SYDVKM. The V end was cut by 6 bases, the J end by 9 bases, with 15 bases between. CDR3 length: 13 residues. The CDR3 DNA reads TGTGCCAGCAGCCAATCATGGGGGGGCACCATATATTTT. It is translated as CASSQSWGGTIYF.

The rearrangement joins TRBV18 to TRBJ2-1, with 8 positions matching TRBD1. Germline V CDR1 and CDR2: KGHSH, LQKENI. There are 13 residues in the CDR3. Trimming took 3 bases from V and 10 from J; bases not matched to a gene: 5. CDR3 loop: CASSPTTGEEQFF. Written as DNA, the CDR3 is TGTGCCAGCTCACCGACGACAGGGGAAGAGCAGTTCTTC.

V gene TRBV28 combines with J gene TRBJ2-5, with a weak D call TRBD1 (7 bases). Germline V lookup: CDR1 MDHEN, CDR2 SYDVKM. V lost 7 bases and J lost 5, with 17 bases in between. This CDR3 contains 14 residues. CDR3 region: CASTLGAGGETQYF. CDR3 nucleotides: TGTGCCAGCACCCTTGGGGCAGGGGGGGAGACCCAGTACTTC.

The rearrangement joins TRBV4-2 to TRBJ2-4; D tentatively reads TRBD1 or TRBD2 (5 bases each). The CDR3 spans 15 residues. Between the trimmed V and J ends, which lost 5 bases and 3 bases, there was a span of 14 bases. Germline CDR1 reads LGHNA; CDR2 reads YNFKEQ. CDR3 region: CASSRARGDKNIQYF. CDR3 coding DNA: TGTGCCAGCAGCAGGGCTAGAGGGGACAAAAACATTCAGTACTTC.

This chain links TRBV5-1 with TRBJ1-1; maybe TRBD1 (5 bases). Trimming took off 4 bases at V and 2 bases at J, with 12 bases between the two ends. The CDR3 covers 14 residues. Germline V gene lookup returns CDR1 SGHRS and CDR2 YFSETQ. The CDR3 sequence: CASSARVGNTEAFF. The CDR3 DNA is TGCGCCAGCAGCGCCAGGGTAGGAAACACTGAAGCTTTCTTT. Together with reference TRBV5-1 and TRBJ1-1, the CDR3 gives the full variable domain: KAGVTQTPRYLIKTRGQQVTLSCSPISGHRSVSWYQQTPGQGLQFLFEYFSETQRNKGNFPGRFSGRQFSNSRSEMNVSTLELGDSALYLCASSARVGNTEAFFGQGTRLTVV.

The chain links TRBV4-3 to TRBJ2-1; 10 positions agree with TRBD1. V was clipped by 1 base and J by 13 bases; unmatched bases: 4. CDR1 is LGHNA, CDR2 YSLEER, per germline. This CDR3 has 13 amino acids. For the CDR3, the DNA is TGCGCCAGCAGCCAAGCTCGGGACAGGGGACAGTTCTTC. It yields the protein CASSQARDRGQFF.

A single count supports this clone. The chain links TRBV28 to TRBJ1-2; possible D gene TRBD1, 5 bases. The germline gives CDR1 MDHEN, CDR2 SYDVKM. Deletions cut 5 bases from V and 8 bases from J, with 12 bases between. This CDR3 contains 12 residues. The CDR3 DNA reads TGTGCCAGCAGTGTGACAGTTTCGGGCTACACCTTC. It is translated as CASSVTVSGYTF.

V and J are TRBV19 and TRBJ1-1; D remains ambiguous. There are 14 residues in the CDR3. V was trimmed by 11 bases and J by 3 bases, leaving 19 bases between them. Looked up from germline, CDR1 is LNHDA and CDR2 is SQIVND (reference sequence). The CDR3 region is CAVMVGSRYTEAFF. The CDR3 DNA sequence: TGTGCCGTAATGGTGGGTTCCCGTTACACTGAAGCTTTCTTT.

The genes are TRBV7-2 and TRBJ1-4, with TRBD1 matching 7 bases. The germline V gene has CDR1 SGHTA and CDR2 FQGNSA. The CDR3 spans 15 residues. With V trimmed by 3 bases and J by 4 bases, 5 bases remained unmatched. The CDR3 spells CASSLTGFINEKLFF. In nucleotides, the CDR3 is TGTGCCAGCAGCTTGACAGGGTTTATTAATGAAAAACTGTTTTTT.

The chain has TRBV11-3 and TRBJ2-1; D unclear. The V end lost 2 bases, the J end lost 10 bases, and 12 bases lay between the germline ends. CDR1 SGHNT and CDR2 YENEEA come from the germline V gene. The CDR3 sequence is 13 residues long. CDR3 loop: CASSLNIFEEQFF. The CDR3 nucleotides are TGTGCCAGCAGCTTAAATATATTTGAGGAGCAGTTCTTC. Filled out from reference TRBV11-3 and TRBJ2-1, the complete variable domain reads EAGVVQSPRYKIIEKKQPVAFWCNPISGHNTLYWYLQNLGQGPELLIRYENEEAVDDSQLPKDRFSAERLKGVDSTLKIQPAELGDSAVYLCASSLNIFEEQFFGPGTRLTVL.

The V call is TRBV6-5, the J call TRBJ2-7, with 11 bases identical to TRBD2. Germline V gives CDR1 MNHEY, CDR2 SVGAGI. The CDR3 runs to 14 residues. V dropped 6 bases and J dropped 4; count of bases not matched to a gene: 5. The CDR3 DNA sequence: TGTGCCAGCAGGCCACTAGCGGGAGAATACGAGCAGTACTTC. This sequence encodes CASRPLAGEYEQYF.

This rearrangement joins TRBV5-8 to TRBJ1-5; a weak D match, TRBD1 (6 bases). The CDR3 covers 15 residues. CDR1 is SGHTS and CDR2 is YDEGEE in the germline V gene. Trimming took 6 bases from V and 0 from J, leaving 13 bases between them. The CDR3 nucleotides read TGTGCCAGCACCCAGGGGCAGAATAGCAATCAGCCCCAGCATTTT. This gives the protein CASTQGQNSNQPQHF.